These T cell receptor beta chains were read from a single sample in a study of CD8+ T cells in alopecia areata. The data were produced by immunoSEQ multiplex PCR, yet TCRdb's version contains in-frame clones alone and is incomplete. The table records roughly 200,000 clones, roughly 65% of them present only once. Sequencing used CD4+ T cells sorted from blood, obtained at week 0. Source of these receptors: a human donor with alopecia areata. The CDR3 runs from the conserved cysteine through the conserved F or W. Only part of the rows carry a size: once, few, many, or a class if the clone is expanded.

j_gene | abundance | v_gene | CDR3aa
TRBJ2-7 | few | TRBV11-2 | CASSLSRVSQYF
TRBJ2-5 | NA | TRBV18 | CASSPDQIASKETQYF
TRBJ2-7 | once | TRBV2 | CASSELSGGPSYEQYF
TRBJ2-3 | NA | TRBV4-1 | CASSQAISEYTQYF
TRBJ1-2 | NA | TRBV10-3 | CAISGGQTGDGYTF
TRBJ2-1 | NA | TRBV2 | CASSRDREQFF
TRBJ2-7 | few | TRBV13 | CASSMRTSGYPYEQYF
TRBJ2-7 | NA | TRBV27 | CASSLSASPAYEQYF
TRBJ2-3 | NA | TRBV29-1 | CSVARGQGDTQYF
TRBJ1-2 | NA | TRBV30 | CAWSVDIKMGFF
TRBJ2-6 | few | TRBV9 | CASSVHRGSGANVLTF
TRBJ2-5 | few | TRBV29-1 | CSVETGPRETQYF
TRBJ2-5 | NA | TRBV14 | CASSHGQETQYF
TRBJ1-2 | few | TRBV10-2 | CASSERTDYGYTF
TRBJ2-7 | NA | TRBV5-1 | CASSLQGEQYF
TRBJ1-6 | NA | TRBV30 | CAWTLRGQSPSPLHF
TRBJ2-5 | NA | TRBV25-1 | CASHTGTAWETQYF
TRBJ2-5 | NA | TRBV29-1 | CSVTDRVNGETQYF
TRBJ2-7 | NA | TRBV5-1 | CASSLGRSSYEQYF
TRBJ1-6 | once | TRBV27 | CASRYTSYNSPLHF
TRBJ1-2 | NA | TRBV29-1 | CSTGKSDGYTF
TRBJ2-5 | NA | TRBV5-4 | CASSSTGSGETQYF
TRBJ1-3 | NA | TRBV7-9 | CASSRDRNTIYF
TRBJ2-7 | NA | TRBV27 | CASRTRQGPGEQYF
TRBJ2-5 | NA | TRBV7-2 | CASSPKETQYF
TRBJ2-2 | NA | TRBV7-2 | CASRFNSGAGELFF
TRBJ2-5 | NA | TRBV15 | CATSRGLNQETQYF
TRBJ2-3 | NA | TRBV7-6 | CASSGGVGGTDTQYF
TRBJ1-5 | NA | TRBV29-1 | CSVELGEGQPQHF
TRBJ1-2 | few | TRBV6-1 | CASSEQGRVSGYTF
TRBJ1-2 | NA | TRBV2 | CASSEFPGSANYGYTF
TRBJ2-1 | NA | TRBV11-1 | CASSFTTGQGSFTEQFF
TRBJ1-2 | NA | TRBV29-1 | CSVRSGAGGYTF
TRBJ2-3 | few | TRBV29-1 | CSVELSSVATSTDTQYF
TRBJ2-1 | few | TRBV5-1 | CASTPGQDNEQFF
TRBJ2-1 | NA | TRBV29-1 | CSVAAYRAYNEQFF
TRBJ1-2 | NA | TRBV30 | CAWSVPRAYGYTF
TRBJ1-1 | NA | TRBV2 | CASRGIQGFGEAFF
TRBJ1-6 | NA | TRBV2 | CASSGKLDSPLHF
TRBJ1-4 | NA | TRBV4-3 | CASSPSRGAREKLFF
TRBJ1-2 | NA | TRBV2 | CASNPETGVLGGYTF
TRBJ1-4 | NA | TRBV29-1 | CSVVTNREKLFF